One and the same sample provided the 31 T cell receptor beta chains below, sequenced in a study of T cells after yellow fever vaccination. TCRdb re-called the 5' RACE reads with MiXCR, one entry per CDR3 protein. This table has a few hundred thousand distinct CDR3 sequences, around 12% appearing once. The sequences come from CD4+ T cells sorted from PBMCs, collected 15 days after the yellow fever booster vaccination. Receptors originate from a young man who received the YFV17D yellow fever vaccine.

This clonotype appeared a few times. V usage is TRBV7-8 and J usage is TRBJ2-3; 7 bases fit TRBD1. The CDR3 consists of 14 residues. The V and J ends lost 7 bases and 6 bases, in that order; junction bases with no gene match: 10. Germline V gene data show CDR1 as SGHVS and CDR2 as FQNEAQ. The CDR3 sequence: CASTGQPRRDTQYF. CDR3 bases: TGTGCCAGCACGGGACAGCCTAGGAGGGATACGCAGTATTTT.

This chain links TRBV19 with TRBJ1-2; D might be TRBD1 (5 bases). V shed 9 bases and J shed 5 bases, with 19 bases lying between them. CDR1 is LNHDA and CDR2 is SQIVND in the germline V gene (reference sequence). There are 14 residues in the CDR3. CDR3 in amino acids: CASRRSTEGYGYTF. The CDR3 DNA follows: TGTGCCAGCAGGAGGTCGACAGAGGGGTATGGCTACACCTTC. Based on the CDR3 plus reference TRBV19 and TRBJ1-2, the full variable domain is DGGITQSPKYLFRKEGQNVTLSCEQNLNHDAMYWYRQDPGQGLRLIYYSQIVNDFQKGDIAEGYSVSREKKESFPLTVTSAQKNPTAFYLCASRRSTEGYGYTFGSGTRLTVV.

This clonotype was seen many times. The chain couples TRBV7-2 to TRBJ1-2; TRBD1 aligns across 7 bases. Germline CDR1 SGHTA, CDR2 FQGNSA. The CDR3 loop spans 13 amino acids. J lost 4 bases, V lost 6 bases, and 5 bases had no gene match. The CDR3 DNA is TGTGCCAGCAGTTCGGGACAGCGCTATGGCTACACCTTC. Translated, it gives CASSSGQRYGYTF.

This clonotype was found many times. This chain joins TRBV12-3 or TRBV12-4 and TRBJ2-2; D could derive from TRBD1 or TRBD2 (5 bases each). This CDR3 contains 16 residues. V dropped 5 bases and J dropped 9 bases, with 22 bases sitting between them. CDR3 sequence (DNA): TGTGCCAGCAGTCCAAGAGTCGTGGGGGATCAAAGGGAGCTGTTTTTT. Residues: CASSPRVVGDQRELFF.

Many counts were recorded for this clonotype. The rearrangement links TRBV28 to TRBJ1-4, with 10 bases that match TRBD1. Trimming removed 5 bases from V and 7 bases from J; junction bases left unmatched: 4. Germline V gene sequence: CDR1 MDHEN, CDR2 SYDVKM. This CDR3 has 14 amino acids. In DNA, the CDR3 is TGTGCCAGCAGTCGGACAGGGGGAGGTGAAAAACTGTTTTTT. It encodes CASSRTGGGEKLFF.

This clonotype was recorded once. A junction end diverges from the germline sequence, so it may reflect a read error. The chain joins TRBV15 to TRBJ2-7; no clear D. Germline CDR1 LNHNV, CDR2 YYDKDF (reference sequence). The CDR3 is 13 amino acids. As DNA, the CDR3 is TGTGCCACCAGCAGAGATAGGTCCTACAAGCAGTACTTC. Protein sequence: CATSRDRSYKQYF.

There are many counts of this clonotype. The chain combines TRBV7-6 with TRBJ2-7; D unresolved. The V end was cut by 4 bases, the J end by 5 bases, with 12 bases between. From germline, CDR1 is SGHVS and CDR2 FNYEAQ. The CDR3 extends over 13 amino acids. CDR3: CASSSYRVNEQYF. The CDR3 DNA reads as TGTGCCAGCAGCTCCTACCGCGTGAACGAGCAGTACTTC.

This clonotype was seen only a few times. This rearrangement joins TRBV28 to TRBJ2-2, with D possibly called TRBD1 or TRBD2 (5 bases each). The CDR3 runs to 15 residues. Trimming left V 7 bases short and J 0 bases short, with 12 bases between. CDR1 and CDR2 (germline): MDHEN, SYDVKM. This CDR3 is CASNSRGSNTGELFF. As DNA, the CDR3 is TGTGCCAGCAACTCTCGGGGCTCGAACACCGGGGAGCTGTTTTTT.

The chain carries TRBV9 and TRBJ1-1, with unresolved D. V lost 4 bases and J 2 bases, leaving 6 bases between the germline ends. The length of the CDR3 is 12 residues. CDR1 is SGDLS and CDR2 is YYNGEE in the germline V gene. The chain's CDR3 is CASSSDNTEAFF. The DNA for the CDR3 is TGTGCCAGCAGCTCCGATAACACTGAAGCTTTCTTT.

This clonotype was recorded at least ten times. The chain combines TRBV20-1 with TRBJ2-3, with TRBD2 matching 8 bases. CDR3 length equals 13 residues. The germline CDR1 and CDR2 sequences are DFQATT and SNEGSKA (reference sequence). CDR3 loop: CGLAEVGTDTQYF. CDR3 DNA: TGCGGACTAGCTGAGGTGGGGACAGATACGCAGTATTTT.

This clonotype appeared a few times. The genes are TRBV3-1 and TRBJ2-4; 7 bases fit TRBD2. Germline values: CDR1 LGHDT, CDR2 YNNKEL (reference sequence). CDR3 length: 15 residues. V gave up 5 bases and J gave up 1 base; unmatched junction bases: 5. Here the CDR3 reads CASSSLGGAKNIQYF. CDR3 DNA: TGTGCCAGCAGCTCCCTCGGGGGGGCCAAAAACATTCAGTACTTC.

This clonotype turned up a few times. The gene calls are TRBV15 and TRBJ1-3; no reliable D call. The V and J ends lost 5 bases and 0 bases respectively, with 20 bases between them. Germline values: CDR1 LNHNV, CDR2 YYDKDF (reference sequence). The CDR3 is made up of 18 amino acids. The CDR3 region has the DNA TGTGCCACCAGCGGCTCCTTGGGAGCCTTAGACTCTGGAAACACCATATATTTT. Protein sequence: CATSGSLGALDSGNTIYF.

This clonotype was observed a few times. The chain is built from TRBV19 and TRBJ1-2, with D unresolved. The length of the CDR3 is 12 residues. V was cut by 0 bases and J by 4 bases, with 3 bases left in between. Germline-derived CDR1 and CDR2 are LNHDA and SQIVND (reference sequence). CDR3 in DNA: TGTGCCAGTAGTATAGAGACCTATGGCTACACCTTC. Translated: CASSIETYGYTF.

This clonotype was detected only a few times. This chain links TRBV11-2 with TRBJ2-7, with D possibly TRBD2 on 5 matching bases. The germline V gene encodes CDR1 SGHAT and CDR2 FQNNGV. The CDR3 loop spans 13 amino acids. Trimming removed 3 bases from V and 4 bases from J, with 10 bases in between. The CDR3 DNA reads TGTGCCAGCAGCTTGAGGGAATTATACGAGCAGTACGTC. Translated: CASSLRELYEQYV.

The sample holds many counts of this clonotype. This chain's CDR3 is CASSQDRRGFYNEQFF. In nucleotides, the CDR3 is TGTGCCAGCAGCCAAGATAGGCGGGGCTTCTACAATGAGCAGTTCTTC. The V and J genes are TRBV3-2 and TRBJ2-1. TRBV3-2 is an annotated pseudogene. The CDR3 is made up of 16 amino acids.

There are many counts of this clonotype. This rearrangement joins TRBV9 to TRBJ2-1, with 7 positions matching TRBD2. The germline CDR1 and CDR2 sequences are SGDLS and YYNGEE. V lost 1 base to trimming and J lost 6 bases; unmatched junction nucleotides: 10. This CDR3 has 16 residues. The CDR3 loop is CASSVTGYTGGNEQFF. Written as DNA, the CDR3 is TGTGCCAGCAGCGTAACTGGCTACACGGGGGGCAATGAGCAGTTCTTC.

The rearrangement uses TRBV10-3 and TRBJ2-7; 8 bases line up with TRBD1. The CDR3 has 14 residues. CDR1 and CDR2 (germline): ENHRY, SYGVKD. With 8 bases clipped from V and 8 bases from J, the junction kept 14 bases outside the gene matches. The CDR3 loop reads CAILSGTGSGKQYF. CDR3 nucleotide sequence: TGTGCCATCCTCTCCGGGACAGGTTCAGGAAAGCAGTACTTC.

This chain uses TRBV29-1 with TRBJ1-2; 8 nucleotides agree with TRBD1. The V gene's germline CDR1 is SQVTM and CDR2 ANQGSEA. The CDR3 is 14 residues long. V trimming: 2 bases; J trimming: 8 bases; junction bases outside the gene matches: 10. The CDR3 DNA sequence: TGCAGCGTTGAATCCCCGGACAGGGCTGGAGGCTACACCTTC. Encoded protein: CSVESPDRAGGYTF. The full variable domain, in which reference TRBV29-1 and TRBJ1-2 provide the parts outside the CDR3, is SAVISQKPSRDICQRGTSLTIQCQVDSQVTMMFWYRQQPGQSLTLIATANQGSEATYESGFVIDKFPISRPNLTFSTLTVSNMSPEDSSIYLCSVESPDRAGGYTFGSGTRLTVV.

The J gene is TRBJ1-5, the V gene TRBV29-1; 8 nucleotides align to TRBD1. The CDR3 is 13 residues long. The germline gives CDR1 SQVTM, CDR2 ANQGSEA. V gave up 5 bases and J gave up 6 bases; unmatched junction bases: 6. The DNA for the CDR3 is TGCAGCGTTCTGACAGGGGTGGGTCAGCCCCAGCATTTT. The encoded protein is CSVLTGVGQPQHF.

This clonotype was found a few times. The chain couples TRBV6-5 to TRBJ2-5; TRBD1 might be the D (5 bases). Between the trimmed V and J ends, which lost 3 bases and 2 bases, there was a span of 10 bases. From germline, CDR1 is MNHEY and CDR2 SVGAGI. This CDR3 has 14 amino acids. The CDR3 region is CASSYNDRQETQYF. The CDR3 coding sequence is TGTGCCAGCAGTTATAACGACAGACAAGAGACCCAGTACTTC.

This CDR3 reads CASSLRWGPYEQYF. Here the CDR3 DNA reads TGTGCCAGCAGTCTCAGGTGGGGTCCCTACGAGCAGTACTTC. This sequence joins TRBV27 and TRBJ2-7; no reliable D call. CDR1 is MNHEY and CDR2 is SMNVEV in the germline V gene (reference sequence). Trimming left V 5 bases short and J 2 bases short, with 13 bases between. CDR3 length: 14 amino acids.

This clonotype has a handful of counts. The V call is TRBV11-2, the J call TRBJ2-3; no reliable D call. The CDR3 runs 14 residues. Trimming stripped 0 bases from V and 4 bases from J, with 8 bases between. CDR1 and CDR2 (germline): SGHAT, FQNNGV. The CDR3 region has the DNA TGTGCCAGCAGCTTAGAACGGCAGTCAGATACGCAGTATTTT. This translates into CASSLERQSDTQYF.

J is TRBJ2-2 and V is TRBV6-5, with TRBD2 matching over 13 bases. The CDR3 has 17 amino acids. Germline CDR1 and CDR2: MNHEY and SVGAGI. V trimming: 6 bases; J trimming: 0 bases; junction bases outside the gene matches: 4. CDR3 amino acids: CASRILAGGPNTGELFF. The CDR3 region has the DNA TGTGCCAGCAGAATACTAGCGGGGGGGCCGAACACCGGGGAGCTGTTTTTT.

This clonotype was seen more than once but under ten times. This chain connects TRBV4-2 to TRBJ1-3, with 9 bases aligning to TRBD1. Trimming at V came to 4 bases and at J to 8 bases, leaving 6 bases not matched to a gene. CDR1 and CDR2 from the germline V gene are LGHNA and YNFKEQ. This CDR3 has 14 amino acids. The CDR3 loop is CASSLSDRGHTIYF. The CDR3, as DNA: TGTGCCAGCAGCCTTTCGGACAGGGGACACACCATATATTTT.

This clonotype was detected ten times or more. The chain recombines TRBV12-3 or TRBV12-4 with TRBJ1-5; TRBD1 agrees at 7 bases. The CDR3 is made up of 12 amino acids. V trimming: 7 bases; J trimming: 9 bases; junction bases outside the gene matches: 6. CDR3 sequence (DNA): TGTGCCAGCAATGACAGGGAATGGCCCCAGCATTTT. Protein sequence: CASNDREWPQHF.

The CDR3 coding sequence is TGTGCCAGCAGTTTTAGGGGACAGGGCACTGAAGCTTTCTTT. Translated, it gives CASSFRGQGTEAFF. The gene calls are TRBV6-2 or TRBV6-3 and TRBJ1-1; TRBD1 aligns across 9 bases. This CDR3 region has 14 residues. The J segment lost 4 bases and the V segment lost 4 bases, leaving 4 bases of the junction unmatched. Per germline, CDR1 MNHEY and CDR2 SVGEGT.

This clonotype was found many times. The chain uses TRBV7-2 and TRBJ2-7, with D possibly being TRBD1 or TRBD2 (5 bases each). The CDR3 covers 12 residues. The V and J ends lost 4 bases and 5 bases respectively, with 9 bases between them. Germline V gene sequence: CDR1 SGHTA, CDR2 FQGNSA. The CDR3 DNA reads as TGTGCCAGCAGCTATTGGGGGAACGAGCAGTACTTC. Translating gives CASSYWGNEQYF.

This clonotype was picked up a small number of times. The chain links TRBV5-4 to TRBJ2-1; possibly TRBD1 for D (6 bases). V lost 5 bases and J lost 3, with 15 bases in between. This CDR3 region has 15 residues. Germline V CDR1 and CDR2: SGHNT, YYREEE (reference sequence). CDR3 residues: CASREQGRGYNEQFF. CDR3 nucleotide sequence: TGTGCCAGCAGGGAACAGGGCAGGGGCTACAATGAGCAGTTCTTC.

The sample holds many counts of this clonotype. The genes are TRBV7-3 and TRBJ2-7; a weak D match, TRBD1 (6 bases). The CDR3 has 13 amino acids. Between the trimmed V and J ends, which lost 5 bases and 4 bases, there was a span of 12 bases. CDR1 and CDR2 from the germline V gene are SGHTA and FQGTGA. This chain's CDR3 is CASSQRQGYEQYF. The CDR3, as DNA: TGTGCCAGCAGCCAACGGCAGGGGTACGAGCAGTACTTC.

This clonotype was seen only a few times. The chain joins TRBV20-1 to TRBJ2-1, with D unclear. Germline V CDR1 and CDR2: DFQATT, SNEGSKA (reference sequence). Trimming left V 6 bases short and J 2 bases short, with 11 bases between. The CDR3 contains 13 residues. CDR3: CSAQSGPYNEQFF. In nucleotides, the CDR3 is TGCAGTGCCCAGTCGGGCCCCTACAATGAGCAGTTCTTC.

This clonotype was seen more than once but under ten times. The rearrangement uses TRBV11-3 and TRBJ2-7; TRBD2 matches at 7 bases. Germline CDR1 and CDR2: SGHNT and YENEEA. The CDR3 totals 15 residues. Unmatched junction bases numbered 7, after V lost 1 base and J lost 4 bases. The CDR3 DNA sequence: TGTGCCAGCAGCTTAGGAGCGGGGACTCTATACGAGCAGTACTTC. It yields the protein CASSLGAGTLYEQYF.